The present TCR beta chain was sequenced within a study of cytomegalovirus exposure and HLA in healthy donors. Across the whole study: A data release that came early held roughly 85 million unique TCRs from HLA-typed donors. Regarding the study as a whole: Certain sequence variants were highly shared and formed a cluster, and this cluster was likely a sequencing artifact. In an earlier analysis, in several hundred donors, most V segments appeared productive either ~90% or ~30% of the time.

Germline V lookup: CDR1 MNHNS, CDR2 SASEGT. CDR3 length: 11 amino acids. Trimming left V 5 bases short and J 13 bases short, with 15 bases between. The PCR was carried out with 60 Vbeta primers and 13 Jbeta primers. The table came from immunoSEQ multiplex PCR; TCRdb's copy has only in-frame clones and leaves some out. In the table there are around 100,000 clones, around 80% of which are singletons. In regard to this clone: Its antigen remains unknown.

The gene calls are TRBV6-1 and TRBJ2-7; D is perhaps TRBD2 (5 bases). The sample comprised PBMCs. This receptor was taken from a man younger than 45 in good health and CMV-seropositive. The CDR3, as DNA: TGTGCCAGCAGTTCGGGGTGCGGCGATTACTTC. Translation: CASSSGCGDYF.